The rows below give T cell receptor beta chains drawn from one sample of a study of post-analysis software for immune sequencing data. Each CDR3 protein is one row after TCRdb ran MiXCR on the PCR reads. The table lists around 700,000 distinct CDR3 sequences, roughly three fifths of them singletons, with approximately 10% in the top ten. Sequencing was done on a sample of blood. The receptors come from a girl aged 2-10 years with multiple sclerosis. CDR3s include the opening cysteine and the closing phenylalanine or tryptophan. The D gene is left open where the match is weak. Clone size is shown for a subset of rows, as once, few, many or a class of expanded clone.

d_call clone_size j_call v_call cdr3_aa cdr3_nt
NA NA TRBJ2-1 TRBV20-1 CSARDFYGLLAYNEQFF TGCAGTGCTAGAGACTTCTACGGACTCCTAGCGTACAATGAGCAGTTCTTC
NA few TRBJ2-3 TRBV5-1 CACGSDTQYF TGCGCCTGCGGCTCAGATACGCAGTATTTT
NA NA TRBJ2-7 TRBV29-1 CSVGTDPYEQYF TGCAGCGTGGGGACTGACCCCTACGAGCAGTACTTC
NA NA TRBJ2-7 TRBV20-1 CSAKTVEGLYEQYF TGCAGTGCTAAGACGGTAGAGGGGTTGTACGAGCAGTACTTC
NA NA TRBJ2-7 TRBV6-5 CAGSHHDTSIYEQYF TGTGCCGGCAGTCACCACGACACCTCCATTTACGAGCAGTACTTC
NA NA TRBJ1-2 TRBV5-5 CASSLEPVGANYGYTF TGTGCCAGCAGCTTGGAGCCGGTTGGTGCCAACTATGGCTACACCTTC
TRBD2 few TRBJ2-1 TRBV7-9 CASSLLAGSSYNEQFF TGTGCCAGCAGCTTGCTAGCGGGGAGCTCCTACAATGAGCAGTTCTTC
NA few TRBJ2-1 TRBV20-1 CSASVRGISYNEQFF TGCAGTGCTAGTGTCCGGGGGATCTCCTACAATGAGCAGTTCTTC
TRBD1 NA TRBJ2-5 TRBV5-1 CASSSATGPETQYF TGCGCCAGCAGCTCGGCGACAGGGCCCGAGACCCAGTACTTC
TRBD1 NA TRBJ2-5 TRBV15 CATSRDYRGLETQYF TGTGCCACCAGCAGAGATTACAGGGGATTGGAGACCCAGTACTTC
NA NA TRBJ1-1 TRBV5-6 CASSRDILNTEAFF TGTGCCAGCAGTAGGGACATCCTGAACACTGAAGCTTTCTTT
NA once TRBJ2-3 TRBV12-5 CASGLELLTDTQYF TGTGCTAGTGGTTTGGAACTTCTAACAGATACGCAGTATTTT
NA NA TRBJ2-1 TRBV12-3/TRBV12-4 CASSLGLANQFAEQFF TGTGCCAGCAGTTTAGGCCTGGCAAACCAATTCGCTGAGCAGTTCTTC
NA NA TRBJ2-1 TRBV3-1 CASSLYRDYEQFF TGTGCCAGCAGCCTCTACAGGGATTATGAGCAGTTCTTC
NA NA TRBJ2-5 TRBV7-9 CASSLFTSQETQYF TGTGCCAGCAGCTTATTTACGTCCCAAGAGACCCAGTACTTC
NA few TRBJ2-3 TRBV9 CASSVGGTQYF TGTGCCAGCAGCGTAGGGGGTACGCAGTATTTT
NA few TRBJ1-2 TRBV12-3/TRBV12-4 CASSTGQGNYGYTF TGTGCCAGCAGTACTGGGCAGGGAAACTATGGCTACACCTTC
NA NA TRBJ2-3 TRBV7-9 CASSLSPRLSTDTQYF TGTGCCAGCAGCTTAAGTCCTAGGCTGAGCACAGATACGCAGTATTTT
NA NA TRBJ2-1 TRBV2 CASRTDIDEQFF TGTGCCAGCAGGACGGACATTGATGAGCAGTTCTTC
TRBD2 NA TRBJ2-7 TRBV29-1 CSVFGLAGSYEQYF TGCAGCGTTTTTGGACTAGCGGGCTCCTACGAGCAGTACTTC